The T cell receptor beta chain described here comes from a study of cytomegalovirus exposure and HLA in healthy donors. Overall study findings and caveats: Immune exposure information available was restricted to CMV serostatus. Researchers reported in a later analysis that a missense DCLRE1C variant was tied to TCR beta V- and J-gene trimming. According to an earlier analysis, most TCR beta V segments yielded productive rearrangements about 90% or about 30% of the time. Reportedly, fewer N-insertions than the approximately 610-donor mean appeared in an Asian-associated ancestry cluster in a later analysis.

The PCR contained 60 Vbeta and 13 Jbeta primers. Clones were sequenced by immunoSEQ multiplex PCR, and TCRdb holds only the in-frame ones, with some missing. This repertoire includes over 110,000 clones. A note on this clone: The antigen is unknown.

Deletions cut 5 bases from V and 10 bases from J, with 12 bases between. Per germline, CDR1 SGHAT and CDR2 FQDESV (reference sequence). The CDR3 sequence is 12 residues long. The sequence derives from a male donor in good health and CMV-seronegative. The sample consisted of PBMCs. The gene calls are TRBV11-1 and TRBJ2-1, with D possibly matching TRBD2 (5 bases). The CDR3 loop is CASSRGEWEQFF. The DNA of the CDR3 is TGTGCCAGCAGCCGTGGGGAGTGGGAGCAGTTCTTC.